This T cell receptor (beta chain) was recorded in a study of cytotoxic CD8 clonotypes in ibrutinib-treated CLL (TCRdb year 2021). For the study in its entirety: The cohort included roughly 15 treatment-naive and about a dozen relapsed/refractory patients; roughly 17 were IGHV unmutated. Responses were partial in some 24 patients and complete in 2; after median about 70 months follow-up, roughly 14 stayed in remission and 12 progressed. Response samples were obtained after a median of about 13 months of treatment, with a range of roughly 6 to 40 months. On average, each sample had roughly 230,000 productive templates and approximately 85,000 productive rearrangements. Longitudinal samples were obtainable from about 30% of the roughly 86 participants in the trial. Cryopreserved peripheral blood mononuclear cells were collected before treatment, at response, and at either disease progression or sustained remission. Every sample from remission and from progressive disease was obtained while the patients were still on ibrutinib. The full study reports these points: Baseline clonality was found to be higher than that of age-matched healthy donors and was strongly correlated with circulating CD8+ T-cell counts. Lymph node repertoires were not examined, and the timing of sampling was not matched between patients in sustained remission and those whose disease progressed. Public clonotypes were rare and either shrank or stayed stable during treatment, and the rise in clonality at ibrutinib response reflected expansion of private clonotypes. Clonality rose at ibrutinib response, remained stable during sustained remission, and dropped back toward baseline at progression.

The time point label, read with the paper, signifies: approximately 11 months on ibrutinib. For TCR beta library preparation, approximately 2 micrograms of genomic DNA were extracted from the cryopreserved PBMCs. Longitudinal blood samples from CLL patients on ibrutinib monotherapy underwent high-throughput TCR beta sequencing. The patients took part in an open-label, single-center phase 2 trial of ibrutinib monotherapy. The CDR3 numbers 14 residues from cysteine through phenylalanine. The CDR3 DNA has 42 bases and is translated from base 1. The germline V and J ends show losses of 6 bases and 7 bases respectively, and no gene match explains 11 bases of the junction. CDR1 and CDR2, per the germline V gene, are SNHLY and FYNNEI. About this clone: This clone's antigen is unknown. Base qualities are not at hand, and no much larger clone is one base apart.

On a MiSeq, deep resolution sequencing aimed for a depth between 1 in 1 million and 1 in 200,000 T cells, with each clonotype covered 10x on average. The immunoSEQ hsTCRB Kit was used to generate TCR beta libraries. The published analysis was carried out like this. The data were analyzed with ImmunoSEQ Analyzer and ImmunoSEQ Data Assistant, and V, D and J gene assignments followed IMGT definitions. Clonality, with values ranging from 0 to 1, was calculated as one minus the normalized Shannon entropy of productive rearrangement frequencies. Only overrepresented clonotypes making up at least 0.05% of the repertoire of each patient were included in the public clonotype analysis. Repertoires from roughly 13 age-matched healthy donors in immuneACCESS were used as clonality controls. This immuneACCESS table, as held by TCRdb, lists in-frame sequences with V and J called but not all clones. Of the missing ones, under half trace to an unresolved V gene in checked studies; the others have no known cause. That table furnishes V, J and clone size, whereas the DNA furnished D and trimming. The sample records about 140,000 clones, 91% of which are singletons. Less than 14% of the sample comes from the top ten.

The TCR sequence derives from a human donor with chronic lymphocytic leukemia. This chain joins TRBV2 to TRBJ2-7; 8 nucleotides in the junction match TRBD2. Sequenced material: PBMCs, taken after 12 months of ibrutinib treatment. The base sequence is TGTGCCAGCAGAAGACTAGCGTCGGATCGGGAGCAGTACTTC. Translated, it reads CASRRLASDREQYF.